This T cell receptor (beta chain) came from a study of blood T cell repertoires in COVID-19. At the level of the study: Acute-phase and convalescent COVID-19 samples originated in the United States, Italy and Spain. In each case, the material was cDNA or gDNA derived from T cells, B-cell-depleted T cells, or PBMCs.

Trimming at V came to 4 bases and at J to 8 bases, leaving 3 bases not matched to a gene. CDR1 MNHEY and CDR2 SVGAGI come from the germline V gene. The CDR3 runs 13 residues. Authors' methods: By means of reference gene primer amplification, nucleated cell counts were estimated. Clones were read by immunoSEQ multiplex PCR, and TCRdb kept only the in-frame ones, dropping some. V, J and clone size reflect that table, while D and trimming were determined from the DNA. The data contain tens of thousands of clones, about 80% of them seen just once; the ten biggest clones take up roughly 4.5%. Sequenced sample: peripheral blood. The gene calls are TRBV6-5 and TRBJ1-1; TRBD1 matches 11 bases. This TCR came from a woman aged 60-70 years with acute or convalescent COVID-19. The CDR3 DNA reads as TGTGCCAGCAGTTTGGACAGGGGGCTAGAAGCTTTCTTT. It encodes CASSLDRGLEAFF.